This TCR beta chain was recovered during a study of control samples from healthy donors and cancer patients. The CDR3 sequence is 13 residues long. Trimming took off 7 bases at V and 1 base at J, with 9 bases between the two ends. In germline, CDR1 is MNHEY, CDR2 SMNVEV (reference sequence). Sequencing used immunoSEQ multiplex PCR; TCRdb keeps in-frame clones, though not all of them. Of 100,000 to 120,000 clones in the sample, roughly 85% are singletons; the top ten hold around 13%. The sequenced sample was blood. V and J are TRBV27 and TRBJ2-3, with unresolved D. The sequence was collected from a woman between 45 and 60 years old in good health. DNA for the CDR3: TGTGCCAGCAATCCCCTGGGCACAGATACGCAGTATTTT. Encoded protein: CASNPLGTDTQYF.